The entry below describes one TCR beta chain. Its specific antigen is unknown. The record has no base qualities; no much larger clone is one base away. There are 17 amino acids in the CDR3, from cysteine to phenylalanine inclusive. The retained sequence is limited to the CDR3, 51 bases, with the frame set at the first base. The junction carries 14 bases between V and J, which are trimmed by 5 bases and 0 bases respectively. CDR1 and CDR2, per the germline V gene, are SGHTA and FQGNSA. Libraries were made using PCR. The data were produced on an Illumina HiSeq 2500. To reduce PCR and sequencing biases, unique molecular identifiers were incorporated into the TCR beta cDNA libraries. About 500,000 cDNA molecules were obtained per 1 to 10 million input T cells, so each molecule approximated one T cell. The same protocol used for the earlier healthy control dataset was applied to prepare and sequence the patient libraries. Samples belonging to the same batch were prepared together, multiplexed and sequenced on a shared HiSeq lane. The authors processed their data as follows. Raw barcoded reads were processed with MIGEC, and single-read molecular identifier groups were discarded before consensus assembly and CDR3 extraction. Clonotype tables were post-analysed with VDJtools, and diversity was normalized by down-sampling all datasets to the smallest sample size. Repertoire overlap clustering matched CDR3 amino acid but not nucleotide sequences to correct batch-related cross-sample contamination. TCRdb reworked the public reads: Q25 trimming with fastp, MiXCR clone assembly, productive beta chains retained. Records with the same CDR3 protein are collapsed into one entry carrying the most frequent genes and DNA. The V and J calls shown here were made by TCRdb, not taken from the authors' results. The sample includes 550,000 to 700,000 distinct CDR3 sequences, with about 40% observed a single time. 1.5% to 2% of the sample is held by the ten biggest clonotypes.

These data belong to a study of post-analysis software for immune sequencing data (dated by TCRdb to 2015 to 2017). For context, the study as a whole: Relapsing-remitting, secondary progressive and progressive-relapsing multiple sclerosis were recorded as disease courses, and subtype annotation was lacking for some patients. The patient repertoires were compared against 11 previously published healthy control repertoires obtained from donors aged roughly 6 to 25 years. A subset of samples was prepared in parallel using single-end sample barcoding, then pooled and co-amplified after Illumina adapter ligation.

To demonstrate the VDJtools post-analysis software, TCR beta repertoires were profiled from the peripheral blood of about 13 young patients with multiple sclerosis. The multiple sclerosis patients were children and adolescents between about 6 and 16 years of age. The paper as a whole reports these results and caveats: Patients showed significantly higher frequencies than controls for roughly 5 TRBV segments, among them TRBV5-6, TRBV5-1 and TRBV20-1. Significantly lower normalized Chao1 diversity was found in multiple sclerosis patients than in controls, suggesting substantial peripheral T-cell clonal expansion. The multiple sclerosis patient group was slightly younger than the control group. Direct clustering with F measure revealed strong co-clustering of samples prepared in the same batch, which led to a batch-effect correction.

The sequenced sample was blood. This receptor was taken from a girl aged 5-17 years with multiple sclerosis. This sequence uses TRBV7-2 and TRBJ2-6; a weak D assignment points to TRBD2 (6 bases agree). The DNA sequence follows: TGTGCCAGCAGCCTTATCGGGGAGGCCTCTGGGGCCAACGTCCTGACTTTC. This is translated as CASSLIGEASGANVLTF.